A single sample is the source of the 29 T cell receptor beta chains below, sequenced in a study of OX40 agonist ivuxolimab in advanced cancers. The assay was immunoSEQ multiplex PCR, and TCRdb's table has in-frame clones only and misses some. The table shows more than 95,000 clones, with approximately 94% occurring only once. Here the sequenced sample was CD4+ or CD8+ T cells sorted from blood, taken in a trial of the OX40 agonist ivuxolimab. All receptors derive from an adult with an advanced solid tumor such as melanoma, head and neck, liver or kidney cancer.

The V gene is TRBV10-1, the J gene TRBJ2-5; 7 nucleotides agree with TRBD1. V dropped 4 bases and J dropped 5; count of bases not matched to a gene: 4. Germline CDR1 reads WNHNN; CDR2 reads SYGVQD (reference sequence). This CDR3 contains 13 residues. The DNA of the CDR3 is TGCGCCAGCAGTGGACAGGGATGGGAGACCCAGTACTTC. Translated, it gives CASSGQGWETQYF.

The J gene is TRBJ1-4, the V gene TRBV7-3, with D possibly TRBD1 on 5 matching bases. The CDR3 extends over 21 amino acids. In germline, CDR1 is SGHTA, CDR2 FQGTGA. Trimming removed 0 bases at V and 0 bases at J, with 23 bases between. The CDR3 protein is CASSLTGGGPPPPATNEKLFF. The DNA of the CDR3 is TGTGCCAGCAGCTTAACGGGTGGGGGTCCGCCCCCTCCTGCAACTAATGAAAAACTGTTTTTT.

This chain links TRBV28 with TRBJ1-2; the D gene is possibly TRBD1 (6 bases). Trimming removed 5 bases at V and 1 base at J, with 11 bases between. There are 14 residues in the CDR3. Per the germline V gene, CDR1 is MDHEN and CDR2 is SYDVKM. The CDR3 reads CASSGQSLNYGYTF. DNA for the CDR3: TGTGCCAGCAGTGGACAGTCTCTTAACTATGGCTACACCTTC.

The J gene is TRBJ1-1, the V gene TRBV12-5, with 7 bases matching TRBD1. J was trimmed by 7 bases and V by 10 bases; bases with no gene match: 3. This CDR3 has 10 amino acids. Germline V gene lookup returns CDR1 LGHNT and CDR2 FRNRAP. CDR3 loop: CATRGGEAFF. The CDR3, as DNA: TGTGCTACCAGGGGGGGTGAAGCTTTCTTT. Variable domain in full (rest from reference TRBV12-5 and TRBJ1-1): DARVTQTPRHKVTEMGQEVTMRCQPILGHNTVFWYRQTMMQGLELLAYFRNRAPLDDSGMPKDRFSAEMPDATLATLKIQPSEPRDSAVYFCATRGGEAFFGQGTRLTVV.

The rearrangement uses TRBV7-6 and TRBJ1-4; D perhaps matches TRBD1 (6 bases). This CDR3 is built from 14 residues. Germline CDR1 is SGHVS and CDR2 is FNYEAQ. V was clipped by 4 bases and J by 7 bases, with 13 bases between them. The CDR3 DNA follows: TGTGCCAGCAGCTCACAACAGGGTGGTGAAAAACTGTTTTTT. Amino acid sequence: CASSSQQGGEKLFF. The variable domain in full, completed from reference TRBV7-6 and TRBJ1-4, reads GAGVSQSPRYKVTKRGQDVALRCDPISGHVSLYWYRQALGQGPEFLTYFNYEAQQDKSGLPNDRFSAERPEGSISTLTIQRTEQRDSAMYRCASSSQQGGEKLFFGSGTQLSVL.

J is TRBJ2-7 and V is TRBV29-1, with D unclear. CDR3 size: 12 residues. V dropped 4 bases and J dropped 3 bases, with 10 bases sitting between them. CDR1 is SQVTM, CDR2 ANQGSEA, per germline. The CDR3 here is CSVVDLYYEQYF. CDR3 in DNA: TGCAGCGTTGTGGACCTCTACTACGAGCAGTACTTC.

This clone occurred once. The chain uses TRBV5-1 and TRBJ2-7; D is unclear. Germline lookup yields CDR1 SGHRS and CDR2 YFSETQ. Trimming shortened V by 0 bases and J by 0 bases, and 7 bases separated the two germline ends. The CDR3 has 14 amino acids. The CDR3 coding sequence is TGCGCCAGCAGCTTGGACCGTACCTCCTACGAGCAGTACTTC. Protein: CASSLDRTSYEQYF.

This chain links TRBV6-1 with TRBJ1-2; D may be TRBD1 (5 bases). The germline V gene encodes CDR1 MNHNS and CDR2 SASEGT. V lost 7 bases and J 2 bases, leaving 14 bases between the germline ends. CDR3 length: 14 amino acids. The CDR3 sequence: CASTPEGQNYGYTF. CDR3 in DNA: TGTGCCAGCACTCCGGAGGGGCAGAACTATGGCTACACCTTC.

The chain employs TRBV5-1 and TRBJ2-1, with 7 positions matching TRBD2. Losses at the gene ends were 1 base for V and 3 bases for J; bases not matched to a gene: 4. This CDR3 is built from 15 residues. Germline assignment: CDR1 SGHRS and CDR2 YFSETQ. The CDR3 DNA sequence: TGCGCCAGCAGCTTGCGCGGGGAGGGCTACAATGAGCAGTTCTTC. Its protein is CASSLRGEGYNEQFF.

The chain joins TRBV6-5 to TRBJ1-2; TRBD1 is a possible D gene (6 bases). The CDR3 is made up of 13 amino acids. Germline CDR1 MNHEY, CDR2 SVGAGI. The germline V and J ends were trimmed by 6 bases and 1 base, with 9 bases remaining between them. The CDR3 bases are TGTGCCAGCAGGGTCAGGGGTAACTATGGCTACACCTTC. Protein: CASRVRGNYGYTF.

This chain connects TRBV29-1 to TRBJ2-7; possibly TRBD2 for D (5 bases). V lost 3 bases and J lost 2, with 5 bases in between. The CDR3 sequence is 11 residues long. Germline CDR1 is SQVTM and CDR2 is ANQGSEA. CDR3 DNA sequence: TGCAGCGTTGACGGGACCTACGAGCAGTACTTC. It yields the protein CSVDGTYEQYF.

The sample holds one count of this clone. The chain uses TRBV10-1 and TRBJ2-3, with TRBD1 matching over 9 bases. Germline V gene data show CDR1 as WNHNN and CDR2 as SYGVQD (reference sequence). This CDR3 has 17 residues. Trimming at V came to 0 bases and at J to 4 bases, leaving 8 bases not matched to a gene. The CDR3 nucleotides read TGCGCCAGCAGTGAGTCTGGGGGACAGGGTTGGGCAGATACGCAGTATTTT. Translating gives CASSESGGQGWADTQYF.

The chain links TRBV2 to TRBJ1-4, with D perhaps TRBD1 (6 bases). Deletions cut 7 bases from V and 8 bases from J, with 17 bases between. From germline, CDR1 is SNHLY and CDR2 FYNNEI. This CDR3 comprises 14 residues. The CDR3 coding sequence is TGTGCCAGCATGAGAACAGGGTCAGGGGAAAAACTGTTTTTT. Translation: CASMRTGSGEKLFF.

The chain employs TRBV7-3 and TRBJ2-5; D is unclear. V dropped 5 bases and J dropped 5 bases, with 18 bases sitting between them. Per the germline V gene, CDR1 is SGHTA and CDR2 is FQGTGA. This CDR3 is 15 amino acids long. The CDR3 DNA reads TGTGCCAGCAGCCACACCAAGGCTTTGGCGGAGACCCAGTACTTC. It is translated as CASSHTKALAETQYF.

This chain joins TRBV7-9 and TRBJ2-3; D remains unclear. V was shortened by 3 bases and J by 2 bases, with 9 bases between the two germline ends. CDR3 length equals 14 residues. Germline CDR1 SEHNR, CDR2 FQNEAQ (reference sequence). The chain's CDR3 is CASSFPGTTDTQYF. Here the CDR3 DNA reads TGTGCCAGCAGCTTTCCTGGTACCACAGATACGCAGTATTTT.

The chain links TRBV6-5 to TRBJ1-6; TRBD1 agrees at 9 bases. The CDR3 extends over 16 amino acids. Unmatched junction bases numbered 5, after V lost 4 bases and J lost 4 bases. Germline assignment: CDR1 MNHEY and CDR2 SVGAGI. In nucleotides, the CDR3 is TGTGCCAGCAGTTCCGGGACAGGGAGATATAATTCACCCCTCCACTTT. Residues: CASSSGTGRYNSPLHF.

The V gene is TRBV27, the J gene TRBJ2-3; weak D call: TRBD2 (6 bases). Trimming left V 7 bases short and J 5 bases short, with 34 bases between. Germline V gives CDR1 MNHEY, CDR2 SMNVEV (reference sequence). This CDR3 has 20 residues. CDR3 amino acids: CASTTPLPASSGDGVDTQYF. As DNA, the CDR3 is TGTGCCAGCACCACCCCACTCCCCGCCTCGTCGGGAGATGGCGTAGATACGCAGTATTTT.

The chain carries TRBV4-3 and TRBJ2-5, with D maybe TRBD2 (7 bases). Deletions cut 0 bases from V and 4 bases from J, with 12 bases between. CDR3 size: 15 residues. Germline CDR1 is LGHNA and CDR2 is YSLEER. This chain's CDR3 is CASSQDYGGRETQYF. The CDR3 DNA follows: TGCGCCAGCAGCCAAGATTACGGGGGGCGAGAGACCCAGTACTTC.

The rearrangement links TRBV27 to TRBJ1-4, with D tentatively TRBD1 (5 bases). This CDR3 is built from 13 residues. V was clipped by 2 bases and J by 8 bases, with 9 bases between them. Germline V gives CDR1 MNHEY, CDR2 SMNVEV (reference sequence). CDR3 sequence reads: CASSLEPGEKLFF. The DNA of the CDR3 is TGTGCCAGCAGTTTAGAACCAGGGGAAAAACTGTTTTTT.

In regard to this clone: An end of the junction does not agree with germline; a read error may underlie this. This chain links TRBV7-7 with TRBJ2-7, with 11 bases aligning to TRBD2. Germline V gene data show CDR1 as SSHAT and CDR2 as FNYEAQ (reference sequence). The CDR3 loop spans 14 amino acids. CDR3 DNA sequence: TGTGCTAGCAGCTTTGGTACTAGCGGGAGCGAGCAGTACTTC. Translated, it gives CASSFGTSGSEQYF. Drawing the rest from reference TRBV7-7 and TRBJ2-7, the complete variable domain is GAGVSQSPRYKVTKRGQDVTLRCDPISSHATLYWYQQALGQGPEFLTYFNYEAQPDKSGLPSDRFSAERPEGSISTLTIQRTEQRDSAMYRCASSFGTSGSEQYFGPGTRLTVT.

This clone was counted between two and nine times. Other DNA sequences in the sample encode the same CDR3. The rearrangement links TRBV18 to TRBJ1-2; possible D gene TRBD1, 5 bases. Germline V lookup: CDR1 KGHSH, CDR2 LQKENI. This CDR3 has 13 residues. The V end lost 3 bases, the J end lost 1 base, and 6 bases lay between the germline ends. The CDR3 DNA follows: TGTGCCAGCTCACCTGACAGTAACTATGGCTACACCTTC. It translates to CASSPDSNYGYTF.

The gene calls are TRBV19 and TRBJ1-5; D not resolved. Deletions cut 9 bases from V and 4 bases from J, with 7 bases between. The CDR3 runs to 11 residues. CDR1 is LNHDA, CDR2 SQIVND, per germline (reference sequence). In DNA form, the CDR3 reads TGTGCCAGCCGGGGTAATCAGCCCCAGCATTTT. Encoded protein: CASRGNQPQHF.

This chain links TRBV18 with TRBJ1-3, with a possible D match to TRBD1 (5 bases). This CDR3 has 16 residues. Germline V gene lookup returns CDR1 KGHSH and CDR2 LQKENI. Trimming pared 6 bases from V and 0 bases from J, leaving 15 bases between. In nucleotides, the CDR3 is TGTGCCAGCTCCCCGGGACGGCCTCCCTCTGGAAACACCATATATTTT. As protein: CASSPGRPPSGNTIYF.

The genes are TRBV7-2 and TRBJ2-5, with 8 bases fitting TRBD2. The length of the CDR3 is 16 residues. Germline V gene data show CDR1 as SGHTA and CDR2 as FQGNSA. Unmatched junction bases numbered 19, after V lost 5 bases and J lost 11 bases. CDR3 region: CASSPSIAGPLGEQYF. DNA of the CDR3: TGTGCCAGCAGCCCCTCCATAGCGGGGCCCCTGGGGGAGCAGTACTTC.

This sequence joins TRBV6-5 and TRBJ1-1; D gene uncertain. CDR3 size: 14 residues. V shed 4 bases and J shed 4 bases, with 13 bases lying between them. Looked up from germline, CDR1 is MNHEY and CDR2 is SVGAGI. The CDR3 nucleotides are TGTGCCAGCAGTTCCCCGATGGAAGGCACTGAAGCTTTCTTT. Amino acid sequence: CASSSPMEGTEAFF.

In DNA, the CDR3 is TGTGCCAGCAGTGAAGAGTCTGGGGTGTCTGGAAACACCATATATTTT. It is translated as CASSEESGVSGNTIYF. This chain links TRBV2 with TRBJ1-3; D remains ambiguous. CDR3 size: 16 residues. CDR1 and CDR2 from the germline V gene are SNHLY and FYNNEI. V was cut by 1 base and J by 1 base, with 11 bases left in between.

This chain joins TRBV18 and TRBJ2-3; unclear D gene. Germline CDR1 is KGHSH and CDR2 is LQKENI. The CDR3 is 14 amino acids. V shed 2 bases and J shed 1 base, with 7 bases lying between them. The CDR3 sequence is CASSPSFGTDTQYF. The CDR3, as DNA: TGTGCCAGCTCACCATCCTTTGGCACAGATACGCAGTATTTT.

This rearrangement joins TRBV5-5 to TRBJ1-1, with a possible D match to TRBD1 (5 bases). Germline V gene data show CDR1 as SGHKS and CDR2 as YYEKEE (reference sequence). V was shortened by 4 bases and J by 3 bases, with 13 bases between the two germline ends. The CDR3 has 14 amino acids. The CDR3 sequence is CASSSRTRDTEAFF. The CDR3, as DNA: TGTGCCAGCAGCAGCCGGACAAGGGACACTGAAGCTTTCTTT.

The chain is built from TRBV7-2 and TRBJ2-1; D perhaps matches TRBD2 (6 bases). The CDR3 contains 12 residues. Trimming stripped 6 bases from V and 6 bases from J, with 9 bases between. Germline CDR1 is SGHTA and CDR2 is FQGNSA. CDR3 sequence: CASRASANEQFF. Written as DNA, the CDR3 is TGTGCCAGCAGGGCTAGCGCCAATGAGCAGTTCTTC.